The 17 T cell receptor beta chains below come from one sample, sequenced in a study of post-analysis software for immune sequencing data. Findings and limits, study-wide: Four to six TRBV segments were more frequent in patients than controls; TRBV5-6, TRBV5-1 and TRBV20-1 belonged to this group.

These TCRs' antigens remain unknown. Presence of unique molecular identifiers characterized the TCR beta cDNA libraries. TCRdb re-called the PCR reads through MiXCR, storing one row per CDR3 protein. The profile shows hundreds of thousands of distinct CDR3 sequences, 30% to 40% of them singletons. Input material: blood. Every receptor here comes from a girl aged 2-10 years with multiple sclerosis.

The chain combines TRBV10-3 with TRBJ2-1; perhaps TRBD1 as D (6 bases). The CDR3 is 16 residues long. V shed 0 bases and J shed 7 bases, with 16 bases lying between them. The germline V gene encodes CDR1 ENHRY and CDR2 SYGVKD. In DNA form, the CDR3 reads TGTGCCATCAGTGAGTCGAAGGGGGACGGCAGGAATGAGCAGTTCTTC. Translation gives CAISESKGDGRNEQFF.

This clonotype was counted only a few times. The chain links TRBV14 to TRBJ2-6; 7 positions match TRBD1. This CDR3 has 17 amino acids. V trimming: 5 bases; J trimming: 2 bases; junction bases outside the gene matches: 9. Germline CDR1 is SGHDN and CDR2 is FVKESK. The CDR3 here is CASSDRDRQAGANVLTF. CDR3 DNA sequence: TGTGCCAGCAGCGACCGGGACAGACAAGCTGGGGCCAACGTCCTGACTTTC.

The chain has TRBV7-8 and TRBJ2-3, with 7 nucleotides matching TRBD2. V lost 5 bases, J lost 3 bases, and 11 bases stayed unmatched. Germline CDR1 SGHVS, CDR2 FQNEAQ. This CDR3 region has 16 residues. The CDR3 sequence: CASSPMRGRGTDTQYF. As DNA, the CDR3 is TGTGCCAGCAGCCCGATGCGGGGGAGAGGTACAGATACGCAGTATTTT.

V is TRBV29-1 and J is TRBJ1-4; TRBD1 matches at 7 bases. Germline loops: CDR1 SQVTM, CDR2 ANQGSEA. The CDR3 is made up of 13 amino acids. Trimming took 4 bases from V and 5 from J; bases not matched to a gene: 4. CDR3 DNA sequence: TGCAGCGTTGTGACAGGGTGGAATGAAAAACTGTTTTTT. Amino acid sequence: CSVVTGWNEKLFF.

The chain has TRBV11-2 and TRBJ2-1, with D unclear. The CDR3 is 13 amino acids. Trimming cost V 2 bases and J 4 bases, with 6 bases left between them. The germline CDR1 and CDR2 sequences are SGHAT and FQNNGV. DNA of the CDR3: TGTGCCAGCAGCTTATGGGTTTACAATGAGCAGTTCTTC. This codes for CASSLWVYNEQFF.

The chain links TRBV7-2 to TRBJ2-3, with D perhaps matching TRBD2 (7 bases). This CDR3 has 17 residues. Per the germline V gene, CDR1 is SGHTA and CDR2 is FQGNSA. The V and J ends lost 3 bases and 0 bases respectively, with 16 bases between them. DNA for the CDR3: TGTGCCAGCAGCTTTGGCGGGGGCCCCTATAGCACAGATACGCAGTATTTT. Its translation: CASSFGGGPYSTDTQYF.

The genes are TRBV7-3 and TRBJ2-7; D might be TRBD1 (7 bases). Trimming shortened V by 2 bases and J by 0 bases, and 14 bases separated the two germline ends. The CDR3 sequence is 16 residues long. Germline V gene data show CDR1 as SGHTA and CDR2 as FQGTGA. The chain's CDR3 is CASSLWGDRGSYEQYF. CDR3 nucleotide sequence: TGTGCCAGCAGCTTATGGGGGGACAGAGGCTCCTACGAGCAGTACTTC.

The gene calls are TRBV20-1 and TRBJ2-1; D tentatively reads TRBD1 or TRBD2 (5 bases each). Germline CDR1 reads DFQATT; CDR2 reads SNEGSKA (reference sequence). Trimming removed 4 bases from V and 2 bases from J, with 21 bases in between. The CDR3 has 17 residues. The DNA for the CDR3 is TGCAGTGCTAAAAACTCCGACTGGGACCAAACCTACAATGAGCAGTTCTTC. Residues: CSAKNSDWDQTYNEQFF.

This clonotype showed up just once. A much larger clone lies a single base off, so this may be a read error. The V gene is TRBV20-1, the J gene TRBJ2-7; maybe TRBD2 (6 bases). CDR3 size: 14 residues. Germline values: CDR1 DFQATT, CDR2 SNEGSKA (reference sequence). The germline V and J ends were trimmed by 3 bases and 7 bases, with 19 bases remaining between them. The CDR3 loop is CSASQLEGLNEQYF. In nucleotides, the CDR3 is TGCAGTGCTAGCCAGTTGGAGGGCCTTAATGAGCAGTACTTC.

About this clonotype itself: The junction departs from the called germline gene at one end, perhaps through a read error. The rearrangement links TRBV29-1 to TRBJ2-3; D not certain. CDR1 is SQVTM and CDR2 is ANQGSEA in the germline V gene. The CDR3 has 14 residues. DNA for the CDR3: TGCAGCGTTGGTTCTGACGGCAACACAGTTACGCAGTATTTT. Its translation: CSVGSDGNTVTQYF.

The V and J genes are TRBV5-1 and TRBJ2-7; unclear D gene. Trimming took off 4 bases at V and 4 bases at J, with 12 bases between the two ends. Per the germline V gene, CDR1 is SGHRS and CDR2 is YFSETQ. The CDR3 consists of 13 residues. In DNA form, the CDR3 reads TGCGCCAGCAGCCTCGACAACATATACGAGCAGTACTTC. Encoded protein: CASSLDNIYEQYF. Full variable domain (remainder filled in from reference TRBV5-1 and TRBJ2-7): KAGVTQTPRYLIKTRGQQVTLSCSPISGHRSVSWYQQTPGQGLQFLFEYFSETQRNKGNFPGRFSGRQFSNSRSEMNVSTLELGDSALYLCASSLDNIYEQYFGPGTRLTVT.

This clonotype was detected only once. The chain carries TRBV20-1 and TRBJ2-1, with D possibly being TRBD1 (5 bases). From germline, CDR1 is DFQATT and CDR2 SNEGSKA (reference sequence). V was pared by 5 bases and J by 8 bases, with 22 bases between. This CDR3 region has 15 residues. In DNA form, the CDR3 reads TGCAGTGCTGGATCCGAATGGGGCCGCAGAGATGAGCAGTTCTTC. Protein sequence: CSAGSEWGRRDEQFF.

Here the CDR3 DNA reads TGCAGTGCTAGAGATCACGGACAGGGCCATGGCTACACCTTC. Translating it yields CSARDHGQGHGYTF. J is TRBJ1-2 and V is TRBV20-1; the match to TRBD1 covers 8 bases. J gave up 6 bases and V 0 bases, and 6 bases lay outside the gene matches. From germline, CDR1 is DFQATT and CDR2 SNEGSKA (reference sequence). The CDR3 has 14 residues.

The chain carries TRBV18 and TRBJ2-5, with D possibly being TRBD1 or TRBD2 (5 bases each). TRBJ2-7 explains the end of the DNA better; the J call may be wrong. The CDR3 covers 15 residues. Germline V gene lookup returns CDR1 KGHSH and CDR2 LQKENI. CDR3 sequence reads: CASSARTGQAYEQYF. CDR3 in DNA: TGTGCCAGCTCAGCCAGGACGGGGCAGGCCTACGAGCAGTACTTC.

In its sample, this clonotype was seen a few times. Possible read error: a much larger clone is one base away. The chain links TRBV18 to TRBJ2-1; D uncertain. This CDR3 region has 13 residues. V lost 5 bases to trimming and J lost 14 bases, with 19 bases between them. Germline CDR1 reads KGHSH; CDR2 reads LQKENI. CDR3 amino acids: CASSSKSMELKFF. The CDR3 DNA is TGTGCCAGCTCATCCAAATCGATGGAGTTGAAGTTCTTC.

The chain has TRBV3-1 and TRBJ1-2, with D uncertain. Germline CDR1 reads LGHDT; CDR2 reads YNNKEL (reference sequence). V dropped 1 base and J dropped 8 bases, with 11 bases sitting between them. This CDR3 spans 13 amino acids. For the CDR3, the DNA is TGTGCCAGCAGCCAAGTGGGGAGTTCGGGCTACACCTTC. Its translation: CASSQVGSSGYTF.

The rearrangement joins TRBV4-2 to TRBJ2-7; a weak D match, TRBD2 (6 bases). Germline V gene data show CDR1 as LGHNA and CDR2 as YNFKEQ. The CDR3 totals 15 residues. V gave up 0 bases and J gave up 12 bases, with 21 bases separating them. CDR3 residues: CASSQDLAAGLVGYF. CDR3 bases: TGTGCCAGCAGCCAAGATTTAGCGGCCGGTCTCGTAGGGTACTTC.